This T cell receptor beta chain derives from a study of cytomegalovirus exposure and HLA in healthy donors. Details on this clone: Its cognate antigen is unknown.

Primers included in the PCR were 60 Vbeta and 13 Jbeta primers. The assay was immunoSEQ multiplex PCR, and TCRdb's table has in-frame clones only and misses some. The sample lists 130,000 to 150,000 clones, 60% to 85% seen once, with approximately 4% in the top ten. The CDR3 consists of 15 residues. The germline V gene has CDR1 PRHDT and CDR2 FYEKMQ (reference sequence). J was trimmed by 4 bases and V by 1 base; bases with no gene match: 3. Regarding the study as a whole: The authors confirmed in vitro that a few CMV-associated chains were specific for CMV antigens. Most sequenced TCRs were rare (though some public TCRs occurred in many donors).

The rearrangement joins TRBV13 to TRBJ2-5; TRBD1 agrees at 10 bases. This TCR was recovered from a man aged 18 to 30 in good health and CMV-seronegative. The sequencing sample was made of PBMCs. The DNA for the CDR3 is TGTGCCAGCAGCTTAGAGGGACAGGGGATAGAGACCCAGTACTTC. Translated: CASSLEGQGIETQYF. Full variable domain (remainder filled in from reference TRBV13 and TRBJ2-5): AAGVIQSPRHLIKEKRETATLKCYPIPRHDTVYWYQQGPGQDPQFLISFYEKMQSDKGSIPDRFSAQQFSDYHSELNMSSLELGDSALYFCASSLEGQGIETQYFGPGTRLLVL.